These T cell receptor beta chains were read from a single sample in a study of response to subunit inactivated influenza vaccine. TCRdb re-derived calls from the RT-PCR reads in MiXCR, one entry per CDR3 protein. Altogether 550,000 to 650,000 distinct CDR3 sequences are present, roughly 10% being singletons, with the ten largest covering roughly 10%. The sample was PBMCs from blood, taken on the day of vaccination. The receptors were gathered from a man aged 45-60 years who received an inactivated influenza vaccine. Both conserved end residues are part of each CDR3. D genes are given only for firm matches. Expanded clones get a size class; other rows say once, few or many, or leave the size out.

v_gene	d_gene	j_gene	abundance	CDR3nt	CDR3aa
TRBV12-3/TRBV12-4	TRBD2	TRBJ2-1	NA	TGTGCCAGCAGTTTAGGGAGACTAGCGGGAGGCAATGAGCAGTTCTTC	CASSLGRLAGGNEQFF
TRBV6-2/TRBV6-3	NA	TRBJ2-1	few	TGTGCCAGCAGTTACTCGACTGGGCTGTACAATGAGCAGTTCTTC	CASSYSTGLYNEQFF
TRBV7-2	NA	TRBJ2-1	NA	TGTGCCAGCAGCTTAGTGGCGGGGGCTGGAAATGAGCAGTTCTTC	CASSLVAGAGNEQFF
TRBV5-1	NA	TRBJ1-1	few	TGCGCCAGCAGCTTGGGAAGCACGGGACGGACTGAAGCTTTCTTT	CASSLGSTGRTEAFF
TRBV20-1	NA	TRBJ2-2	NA	TGCAGTGCTAAGGCCGCCACCACCGGGGAGCTGTTTTTT	CSAKAATTGELFF
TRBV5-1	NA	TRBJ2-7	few	TGCGCCAGCAATCCAGCCTCAAGGAGATACGAGCAGTACTTC	CASNPASRRYEQYF
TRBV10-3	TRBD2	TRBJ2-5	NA	TGTGCCATCAGTCGGAAGGGGACTAGCGGGGGGCCAGAGACCCAGTACTTC	CAISRKGTSGGPETQYF
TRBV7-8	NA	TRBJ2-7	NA	TGTGCCAGCAGCTTAGCGGCAGGGGAGCAGTACTTC	CASSLAAGEQYF
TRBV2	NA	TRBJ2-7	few	TGTGCCAGCAGTGTGGAGGGGAGCTCCTACGAGCAGTACTTC	CASSVEGSSYEQYF
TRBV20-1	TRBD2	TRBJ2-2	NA	TGCAGTGCTAGACCGGGACTAGCGGGGACTACCGGGGAGCTGTTTTTT	CSARPGLAGTTGELFF
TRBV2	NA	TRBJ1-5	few	TGTGCCAGCAGCAGCGATCAGCCCCAGCATTTT	CASSSDQPQHF
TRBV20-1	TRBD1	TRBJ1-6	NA	TGCAGTGCTAGAAAGACAGGGGGGAGTTCACCCCTCCACTTT	CSARKTGGSSPLHF
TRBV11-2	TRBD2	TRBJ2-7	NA	TGTGCCAGCAGCCCTAGCGGGGGGGCCCATCCCTACGAGCAGTACTTC	CASSPSGGAHPYEQYF
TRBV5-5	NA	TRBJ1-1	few	TGTGCCAGCAGCTCTTCACAGGGTAAGCTGTTGAACGCTGAAGCTTTCTTT	CASSSSQGKLLNAEAFF
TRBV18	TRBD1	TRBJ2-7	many	TGTGCCAGCTCCCTCTCCGGGACAGGAGCCTACGAGCAGTACTTC	CASSLSGTGAYEQYF
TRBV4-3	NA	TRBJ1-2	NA	TGCGCCAGCAGCCAAGCGTGGACAGCTAACTATGGCTACACCTTC	CASSQAWTANYGYTF
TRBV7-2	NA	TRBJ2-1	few	TGTGCCAGCAGCTTAGACTACATGTCCTACAATGAGCAGTTCTTC	CASSLDYMSYNEQFF
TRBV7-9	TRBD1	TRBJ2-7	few	TGTGCCAGCAGCTTGATACAGGGGGGCGAGCAGTACTTC	CASSLIQGGEQYF
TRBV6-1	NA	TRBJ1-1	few	TGTGCCAGCAGGGACCCCGGCCCCAACACTGAAGCTTTCTTT	CASRDPGPNTEAFF
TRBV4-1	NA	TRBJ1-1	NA	TGCGCCAGCAGCCAAGTCGCACGAGGGAGGACTGAAGCTTTCTTT	CASSQVARGRTEAFF
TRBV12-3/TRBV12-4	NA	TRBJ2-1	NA	TGTGCCAGCAGTTTCGGGACCGTCCCTTCCTACAATGAGCAGTTCTTC	CASSFGTVPSYNEQFF
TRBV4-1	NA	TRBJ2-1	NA	TGCGCCAGCAGCCAAGAGTCCAGGGTGGATGAGCAGTTCTTC	CASSQESRVDEQFF
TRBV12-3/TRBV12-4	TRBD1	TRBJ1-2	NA	TGTGCCAGCAGCTTAACAGGGACAGGGGGCGATCCCTACACCTTC	CASSLTGTGGDPYTF
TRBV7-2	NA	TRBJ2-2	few	TGTGCCAGCAGCTCTCAGGGATCGTCCGGGGAGCTGTTTTTT	CASSSQGSSGELFF
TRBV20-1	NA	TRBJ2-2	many	TGCAGTGCTCAAAGTCAGGGAACCGGGGAGCTGTTTTTT	CSAQSQGTGELFF
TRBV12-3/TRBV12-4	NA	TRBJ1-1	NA	TGTGCCAGCAGTTTCGACATCGGGAACACTGAAGCTTTCTTT	CASSFDIGNTEAFF
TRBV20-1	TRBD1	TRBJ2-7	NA	TGCAGTGCTAGAGATCGGAGGACAGGGATTTACGAGCAGTACTTC	CSARDRRTGIYEQYF
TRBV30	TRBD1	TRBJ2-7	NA	TGTGCCTGGACCCTAGGGGACAGGGGATTGAACGAGCAGTACTTC	CAWTLGDRGLNEQYF
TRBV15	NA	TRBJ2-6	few	TGTGCCACCAGCAGAAGATCCCCTGGGGCCAACGTCCTGACTTTC	CATSRRSPGANVLTF
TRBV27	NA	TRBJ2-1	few	TGTGCCAGCAGTTCCATTACTAGTGAGCAGTTCTTC	CASSSITSEQFF
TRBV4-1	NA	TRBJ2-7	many	TGCGCCAGCAGCCAATGGGACGGTTACGAGCAGTACTTC	CASSQWDGYEQYF
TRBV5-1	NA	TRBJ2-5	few	TGCGCCAGCAGCTTGGGTTCAGATAAAGAGACCCAGTACTTC	CASSLGSDKETQYF
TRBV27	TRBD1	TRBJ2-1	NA	TGTGCCAGCAGTTTATCGACAGGGGTCGGCTACAATGAGCAGTTCTTC	CASSLSTGVGYNEQFF
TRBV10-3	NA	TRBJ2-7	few	TGTGCCATCAGTAATCGGGGGACAACCTACGAGCAGTACTTC	CAISNRGTTYEQYF
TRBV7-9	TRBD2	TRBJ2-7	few	TGTGCCAGCAGCCCTATCCGACTAGCGGGGGTTTCCTACGAGCAGTACTTC	CASSPIRLAGVSYEQYF
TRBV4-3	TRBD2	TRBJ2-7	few	TGCGCCAGCAGCCAAGCATACCTTGGTGCGGGAGGCGCCTACGAGCAGTACTTC	CASSQAYLGAGGAYEQYF
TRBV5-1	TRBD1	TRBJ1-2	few	TGCGCCAGCAGCTCCGGGACAGGTGTACTCTATGGCTACACCTTC	CASSSGTGVLYGYTF
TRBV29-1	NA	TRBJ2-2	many	TGCAGCGTTGAGTCCACACGGACGACCGGGGAGCTGTTTTTT	CSVESTRTTGELFF
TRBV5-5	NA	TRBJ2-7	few	TGTGCCAGCAGCGTTAGCGGCGAGCAGTACTTC	CASSVSGEQYF
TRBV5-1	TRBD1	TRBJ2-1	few	TGCGCCAGCAGCTTCCGGACAGGGGTTTCAGCAAATGAGCAGTTCTTC	CASSFRTGVSANEQFF
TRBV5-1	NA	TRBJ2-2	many	TGCGCCAGCTTGCCGGGAGGCGGGGGCAGAACCGGGGAGCTGTTTTTT	CASLPGGGGRTGELFF
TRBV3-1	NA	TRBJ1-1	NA	TGTGCCAGCAGCCAACAGCCAGGGAACACTGAAGCTTTCTTT	CASSQQPGNTEAFF
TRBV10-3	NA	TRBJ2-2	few	TGTGCCATCAGTGAGTCGCGGCAAGGGGGGGCGCACACCGGGGAGCTGTTTTTT	CAISESRQGGAHTGELFF
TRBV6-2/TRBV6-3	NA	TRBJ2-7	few	TGTGCCAGCAGTTACTCGGGGAGACGGTACTTC	CASSYSGRRYF
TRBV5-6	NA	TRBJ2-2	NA	TGTGCCAGCAGCCTCCGGGGCCATATTACAAACACCGGGGAGCTGTTTTTT	CASSLRGHITNTGELFF
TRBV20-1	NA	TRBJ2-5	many	TGCAGTGCTAGTACCGTAGCGGCAAGCACCGGGACCCAGTACTTC	CSASTVAASTGTQYF